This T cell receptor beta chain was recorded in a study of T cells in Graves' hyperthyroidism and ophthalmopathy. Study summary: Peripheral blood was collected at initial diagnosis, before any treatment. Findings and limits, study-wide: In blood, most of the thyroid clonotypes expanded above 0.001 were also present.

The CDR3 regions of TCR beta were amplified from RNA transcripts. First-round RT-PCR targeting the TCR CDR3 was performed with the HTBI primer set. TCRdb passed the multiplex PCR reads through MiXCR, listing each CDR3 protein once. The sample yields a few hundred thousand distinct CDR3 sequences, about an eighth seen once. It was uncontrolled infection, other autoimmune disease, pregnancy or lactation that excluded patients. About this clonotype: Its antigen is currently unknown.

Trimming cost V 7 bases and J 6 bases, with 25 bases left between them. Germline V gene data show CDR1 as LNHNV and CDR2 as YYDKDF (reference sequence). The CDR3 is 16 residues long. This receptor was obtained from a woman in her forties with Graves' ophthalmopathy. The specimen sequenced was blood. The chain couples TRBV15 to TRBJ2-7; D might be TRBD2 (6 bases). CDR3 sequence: CATTRGKGMEGGEQYF. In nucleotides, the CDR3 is TGTGCCACCACCCGAGGAAAAGGTATGGAGGGTGGCGAGCAGTACTTC.